This is a list of T cell receptor beta chains from one sample in a study of cytomegalovirus exposure and HLA in healthy donors. Measured with immunoSEQ multiplex PCR; TCRdb has only the in-frame clones, and not every one. The sample includes 100,000 to 150,000 clones, 89% of them seen just once. What was sequenced was PBMCs. The receptor set was obtained from a woman aged 18-30 years in good health and CMV-seronegative. Each CDR3 is given with its conserved first and last residue. The D gene is left open where the match is weak. Size tells how often a clone was seen (once, few, many) or the class of an expanded clone, and some rows leave it out.

DNA	CDR3	size	V	D	J
TGTGCCAGCAGCCCGGGACAGGACCTCTATGGCTACACCTTC	CASSPGQDLYGYTF	-	TRBV14	TRBD1	TRBJ1-2
TGTGCCAGCAGCCCCGCCGGACTAGGATGGAATGAGCAGTTCTTC	CASSPAGLGWNEQFF	-	TRBV9	TRBD2	TRBJ2-1
TGCGCCAGCAGTGTACCAGGTGAGAGTCAGCCCCAGCATTTT	CASSVPGESQPQHF	few	TRBV10-2	-	TRBJ1-5
TGCGCCAGCAGCTTGGTCCTCTTCTCAGATACGCAGTATTTT	CASSLVLFSDTQYF	-	TRBV5-1	-	TRBJ2-3
TGTGCCAGCAGCGTAGCTGGCGGCTATGGCTACACCTTC	CASSVAGGYGYTF	-	TRBV9	-	TRBJ1-2
TGTGCCAGCAGGCAACTAGGGAGCACAGATACGCAGTATTTT	CASRQLGSTDTQYF	-	TRBV6-6	-	TRBJ2-3
TGTGCCAGCGGGTACAGCTCCTACGAGCAGTACTTC	CASGYSSYEQYF	-	TRBV7-2	-	TRBJ2-7
TGCGCCAGCTCGGCGGGGGGTGATCGTGAAGCTTTCTTT	CASSAGGDREAFF	-	TRBV5-1	-	TRBJ1-1
TGCGCCAGCAGCGAAGTCGGGACAGGCACTGAAGCTTTCTTT	CASSEVGTGTEAFF	-	TRBV5-1	TRBD1	TRBJ1-1
TGTGCCAGCAGCTTAGGTATAGCGTCCGAGCAGTACTTC	CASSLGIASEQYF	-	TRBV7-9	-	TRBJ2-7
TGTGCCACCGGGGGGACCGGTAGAGATACGCAGTATTTT	CATGGTGRDTQYF	-	TRBV10-3	TRBD2	TRBJ2-3
TGCGCCAGCAGCTTGCGTTCGATGTTTCGGGACACCGGGGAGCTGTTTTTT	CASSLRSMFRDTGELFF	-	TRBV5-1	-	TRBJ2-2
TGTGCCAGCAGCGTAGCTATCGGGGTGGGCGGCTACACCTTC	CASSVAIGVGGYTF	-	TRBV9	-	TRBJ1-2
TGTGCCAGCAGTGAACCAACAAGCTACACCTTC	CASSEPTSYTF	-	TRBV6-5	-	TRBJ1-2
TGTGCCAGCTCACCAATACAGGGGGACGAGCAGTACTTC	CASSPIQGDEQYF	few	TRBV18	TRBD1	TRBJ2-7
TGTGCCAGCAGCTTTGAGGTATCGAGGCCCCAGCATTTT	CASSFEVSRPQHF	-	TRBV7-2	-	TRBJ1-5
TGCAGCGTTGAAGGGGTCGACAGGCGAGGCAGCGAGCAGTACTTC	CSVEGVDRRGSEQYF	-	TRBV29-1	-	TRBJ2-7
TGTGCCAGCAGCCGCGCTGGACAGACATCAAGAGAGACCCAGTACTTC	CASSRAGQTSRETQYF	-	TRBV11-2	-	TRBJ2-5
TGTGCCAGCAGTTTTGGGAGGGGTGGAAGCTCCTATAATTCACCCCTCCACTTT	CASSFGRGGSSYNSPLHF	once	TRBV27	-	TRBJ1-6
TGTGCCAGCAGTTCCTCCCGTGGCAGCTATGGCTACACCTTC	CASSSSRGSYGYTF	-	TRBV2	-	TRBJ1-2
TGCGCCAGCAGTCCTACTGACAGCTCCTACGAGCAGTACTTC	CASSPTDSSYEQYF	few	TRBV10-1	-	TRBJ2-7
TGTGCCAGCAGCTTGTCGGGAAATTCACCCCTCCACTTT	CASSLSGNSPLHF	many	TRBV5-4	-	TRBJ1-6
TGTGCCAGCAGCCCCGCCGGACTAGCTAGTGAGCAGTTCTTC	CASSPAGLASEQFF	-	TRBV6-5	TRBD2	TRBJ2-1
TGTGCCAGCAGCCCTGGACCGAGGGAGCTGCATTTT	CASSPGPRELHF	-	TRBV6-5	-	TRBJ1-5
TGTGCCAGCACAGGTCCCGAGCAGTACTTC	CASTGPEQYF	few	TRBV6-1	-	TRBJ2-7
TGTGCCAGCAGCGACGGCCGGGAGGCTGATGAAAAACTGTTTTTT	CASSDGREADEKLFF	-	TRBV5-4	-	TRBJ1-4
TGTGCCAGCAGCGCAAACCGGGACTCGAGTTCGAACACCGGGGAGCTGTTTTTT	CASSANRDSSSNTGELFF	once	TRBV9	-	TRBJ2-2